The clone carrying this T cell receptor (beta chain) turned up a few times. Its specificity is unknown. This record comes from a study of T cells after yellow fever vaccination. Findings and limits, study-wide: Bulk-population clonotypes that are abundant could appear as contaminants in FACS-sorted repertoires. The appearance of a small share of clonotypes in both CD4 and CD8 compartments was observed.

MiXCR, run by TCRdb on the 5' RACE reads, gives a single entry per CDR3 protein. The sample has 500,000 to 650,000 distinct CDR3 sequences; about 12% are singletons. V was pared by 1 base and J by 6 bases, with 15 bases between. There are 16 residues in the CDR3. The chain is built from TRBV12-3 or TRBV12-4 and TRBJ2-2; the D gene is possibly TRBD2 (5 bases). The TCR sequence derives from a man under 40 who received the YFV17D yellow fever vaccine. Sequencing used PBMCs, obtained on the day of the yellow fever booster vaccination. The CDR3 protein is CASSLDGPRGSGELFF. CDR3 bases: TGTGCCAGCAGTTTAGACGGTCCTCGAGGGTCCGGGGAGCTGTTTTTT.